Sequencing of this TCR beta chain was carried out in a study of T cells in Graves' hyperthyroidism and ophthalmopathy. RNA transcripts served as the template for amplifying TCR beta CDR3 regions. With the HTBI primer set, the TCR CDR3 went through a first round of RT-PCR. Using its own MiXCR run on the multiplex PCR reads, TCRdb lists one record per CDR3 protein. The sample carries 300,000 to 450,000 distinct CDR3 sequences, more than 14% recorded once. V lost 1 base and J lost 5, with 14 bases in between. The germline V gene has CDR1 LGHDT and CDR2 YNNKEL (reference sequence). This CDR3 spans 16 amino acids.

The source is a woman in her thirties with Graves' ophthalmopathy. This sequence joins TRBV3-1 and TRBJ2-2; the D gene is possibly TRBD2 (5 bases). Sample: blood. CDR3 sequence reads: CASSQGLAFGTGELFF. Written as DNA, the CDR3 is TGTGCCAGCAGCCAAGGGCTAGCATTCGGAACCGGGGAGCTGTTTTTT.